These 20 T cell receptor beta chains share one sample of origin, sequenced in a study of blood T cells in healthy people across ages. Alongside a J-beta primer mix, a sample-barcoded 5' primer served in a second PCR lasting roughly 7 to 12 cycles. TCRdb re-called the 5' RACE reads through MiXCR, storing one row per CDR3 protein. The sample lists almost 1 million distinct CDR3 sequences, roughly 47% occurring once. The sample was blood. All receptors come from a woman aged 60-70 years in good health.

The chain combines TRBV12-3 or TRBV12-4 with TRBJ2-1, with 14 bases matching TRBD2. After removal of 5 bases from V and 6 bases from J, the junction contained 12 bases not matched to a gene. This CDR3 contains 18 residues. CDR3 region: CASSRGLAGDLGGNEQFF. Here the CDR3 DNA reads TGTGCCAGCAGTCGGGGACTAGCGGGAGACTTAGGGGGCAATGAGCAGTTCTTC.

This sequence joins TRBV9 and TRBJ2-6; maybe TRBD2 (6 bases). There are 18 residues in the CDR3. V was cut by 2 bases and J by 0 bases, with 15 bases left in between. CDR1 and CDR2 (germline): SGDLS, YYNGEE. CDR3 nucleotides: TGTGCCAGCAGCGTTAAGGGCGGGGAGAGCTCTGGGGCCAACGTCCTGACTTTC. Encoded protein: CASSVKGGESSGANVLTF.

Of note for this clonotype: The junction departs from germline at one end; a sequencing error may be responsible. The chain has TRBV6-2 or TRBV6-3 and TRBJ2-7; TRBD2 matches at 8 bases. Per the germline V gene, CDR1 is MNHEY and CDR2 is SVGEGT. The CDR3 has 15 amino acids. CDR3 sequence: CACSSAGTRGIEQYF. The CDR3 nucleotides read TGTGCCTGCAGTTCCGCCGGGACTAGGGGTATCGAGCAGTACTTC.

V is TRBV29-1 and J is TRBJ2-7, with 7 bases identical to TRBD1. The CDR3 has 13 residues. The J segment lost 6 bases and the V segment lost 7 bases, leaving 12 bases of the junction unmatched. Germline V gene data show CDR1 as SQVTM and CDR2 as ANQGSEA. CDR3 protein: CSADRGRDGEQYF. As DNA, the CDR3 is TGCAGCGCCGATAGGGGGCGTGACGGCGAGCAGTACTTC.

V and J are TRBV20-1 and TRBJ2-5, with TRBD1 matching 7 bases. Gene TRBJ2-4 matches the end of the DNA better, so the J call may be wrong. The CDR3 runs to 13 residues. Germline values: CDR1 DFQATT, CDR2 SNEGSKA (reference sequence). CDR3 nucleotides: TGCAGTGCTTACGGGGACAGTCAAAACATTCAGTACTTC. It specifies CSAYGDSQNIQYF.

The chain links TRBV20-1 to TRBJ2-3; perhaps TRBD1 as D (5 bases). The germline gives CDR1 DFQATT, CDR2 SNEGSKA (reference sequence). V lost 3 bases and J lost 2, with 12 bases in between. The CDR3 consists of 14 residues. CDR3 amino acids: CSASTGLLTDTQYF. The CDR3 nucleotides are TGCAGTGCTAGTACAGGCTTACTCACAGATACGCAGTATTTT.

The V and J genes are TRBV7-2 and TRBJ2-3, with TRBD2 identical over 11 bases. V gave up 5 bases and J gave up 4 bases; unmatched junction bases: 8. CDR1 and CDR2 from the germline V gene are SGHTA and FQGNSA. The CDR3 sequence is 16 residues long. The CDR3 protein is CASSQTSGTTADTQYF. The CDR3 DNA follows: TGTGCCAGCAGCCAGACTAGCGGGACGACAGCAGATACGCAGTATTTT.

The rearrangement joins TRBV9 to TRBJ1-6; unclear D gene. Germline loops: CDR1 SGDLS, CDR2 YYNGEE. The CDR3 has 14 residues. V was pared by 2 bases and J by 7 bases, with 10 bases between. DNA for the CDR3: TGTGCCAGCAGCGTCCCAGGCTCCAATTCACCCCTCCACTTT. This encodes CASSVPGSNSPLHF.

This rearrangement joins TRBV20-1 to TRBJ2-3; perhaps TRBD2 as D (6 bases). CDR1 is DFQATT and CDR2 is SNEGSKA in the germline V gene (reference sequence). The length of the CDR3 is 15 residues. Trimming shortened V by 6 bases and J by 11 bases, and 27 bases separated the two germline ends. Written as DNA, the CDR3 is TGCAGTGCAGGGTTTTGGGACGGAGGGCACAATGAGCAGTATTTT. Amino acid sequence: CSAGFWDGGHNEQYF.

The CDR3 spells CATSDSSYYGYTF. CDR3 DNA: TGTGCCACCAGTGATTCCAGCTACTATGGCTACACCTTC. This chain uses TRBV24-1 with TRBJ1-2; D gene unclear. This CDR3 spans 13 amino acids. Germline-derived CDR1 and CDR2 are KGHDR and SFDVKD. Trimming took 2 bases from V and 3 from J, leaving 6 bases between them.

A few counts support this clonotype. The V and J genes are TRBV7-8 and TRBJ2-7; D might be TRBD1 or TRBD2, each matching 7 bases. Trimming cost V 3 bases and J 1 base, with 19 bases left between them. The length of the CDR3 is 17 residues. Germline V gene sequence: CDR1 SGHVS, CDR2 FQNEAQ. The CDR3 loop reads CASSLGGSGTVSYEQYF. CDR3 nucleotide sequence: TGTGCCAGCAGCTTGGGGGGCAGCGGGACAGTGTCCTACGAGCAGTACTTC.

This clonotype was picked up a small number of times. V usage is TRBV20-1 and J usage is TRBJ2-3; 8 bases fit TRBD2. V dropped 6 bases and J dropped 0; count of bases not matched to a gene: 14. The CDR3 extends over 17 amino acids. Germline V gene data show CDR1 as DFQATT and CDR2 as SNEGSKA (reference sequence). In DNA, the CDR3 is TGCAGTGCGGACCCCCCTATAGCGGGGACTAGCACAGATACGCAGTATTTT. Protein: CSADPPIAGTSTDTQYF.

The CDR3 DNA follows: TGTGCCACCAGTGATCCCGGGAATGGCTACACCTTC. It specifies CATSDPGNGYTF. The V and J genes are TRBV24-1 and TRBJ1-2; D uncertain. CDR3 length equals 12 residues. Germline CDR1 is KGHDR and CDR2 is SFDVKD. Trimming cost V 3 bases and J 6 bases, with 7 bases left between them.

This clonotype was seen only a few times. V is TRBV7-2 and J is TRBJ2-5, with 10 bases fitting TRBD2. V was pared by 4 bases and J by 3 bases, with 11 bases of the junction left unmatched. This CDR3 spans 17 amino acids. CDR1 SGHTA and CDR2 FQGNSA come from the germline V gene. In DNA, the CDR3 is TGTGCCAGCAGCTCCGACGCAAGACTAGCGGGTAAAGAGACCCAGTACTTC. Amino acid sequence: CASSSDARLAGKETQYF.

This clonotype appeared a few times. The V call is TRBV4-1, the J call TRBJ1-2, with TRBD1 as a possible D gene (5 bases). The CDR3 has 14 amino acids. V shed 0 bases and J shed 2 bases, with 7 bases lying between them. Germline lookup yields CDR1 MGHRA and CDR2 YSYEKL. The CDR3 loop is CASSQDSGNYGYTF. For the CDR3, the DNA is TGCGCCAGCAGCCAAGACTCAGGGAACTATGGCTACACCTTC.

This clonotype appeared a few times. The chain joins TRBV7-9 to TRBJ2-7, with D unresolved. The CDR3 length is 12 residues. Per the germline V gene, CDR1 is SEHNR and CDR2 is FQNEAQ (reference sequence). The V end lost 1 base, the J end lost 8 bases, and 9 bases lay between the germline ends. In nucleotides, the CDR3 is TGTGCCAGCAGCTTAGATTTGACGAAGCAGTACTTC. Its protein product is CASSLDLTKQYF. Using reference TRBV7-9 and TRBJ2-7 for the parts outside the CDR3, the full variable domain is DTGVSQNPRHKITKRGQNVTFRCDPISEHNRLYWYRQTLGQGPEFLTYFQNEAQLEKSRLLSDRFSAERPKGSFSTLEIQRTEQGDSAMYLCASSLDLTKQYFGPGTRLTVT.

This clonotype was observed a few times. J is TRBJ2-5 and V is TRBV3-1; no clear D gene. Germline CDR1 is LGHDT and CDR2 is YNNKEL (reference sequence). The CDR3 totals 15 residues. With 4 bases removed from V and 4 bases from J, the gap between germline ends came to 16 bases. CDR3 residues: CASSRTSAGLETQYF. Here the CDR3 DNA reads TGTGCCAGCAGCCGTACGTCGGCTGGTTTAGAGACCCAGTACTTC.

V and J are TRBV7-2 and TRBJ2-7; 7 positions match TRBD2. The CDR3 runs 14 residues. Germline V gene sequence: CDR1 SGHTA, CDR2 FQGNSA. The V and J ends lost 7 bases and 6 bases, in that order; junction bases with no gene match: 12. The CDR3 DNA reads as TGTGCCAGCACCCTCCTTGGGGGGGTTCCCGAGCAGTACTTC. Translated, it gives CASTLLGGVPEQYF.

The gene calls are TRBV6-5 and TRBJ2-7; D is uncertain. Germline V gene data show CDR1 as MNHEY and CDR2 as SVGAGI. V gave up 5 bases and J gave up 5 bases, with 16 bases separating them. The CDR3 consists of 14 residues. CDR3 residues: CASSRSGRSNEQYF. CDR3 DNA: TGTGCCAGCAGTCGATCGGGCCGAAGCAACGAGCAGTACTTC.

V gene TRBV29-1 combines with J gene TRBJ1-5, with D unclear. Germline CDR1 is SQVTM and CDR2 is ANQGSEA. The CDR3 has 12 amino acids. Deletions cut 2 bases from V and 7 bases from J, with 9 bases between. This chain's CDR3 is CSVELMGQPQHF. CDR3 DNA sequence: TGCAGCGTTGAACTGATGGGACAGCCCCAGCATTTT.